A single sample is the source of the 2 T cell receptor beta chains below, sequenced in a study of CD8 T cells in acute hepatitis C reinfection. Study-wide results and limits: All groups preferentially used TRBV04 and TRBV06, which was not due to overrepresentation in the naive pool.

The data were produced by immunoSEQ multiplex PCR, yet TCRdb's version contains in-frame clones alone and is incomplete. Among over 950 clones listed, 60% were seen once. Time point: at least 347 days after estimated infection, following spontaneous clearance. No in vitro expansion preceded sequencing of these hepatitis C virus-specific cells, which were studied ex vivo. The material was HCV NS3-1073 tetramer-sorted CD8+ T cells from PBMCs, obtained at follow-up. Receptors originate from a man between 35 and 55 years old who spontaneously cleared hepatitis C infection.

The chain joins TRBV7-6 to TRBJ2-2; 9 bases are shared with TRBD2. There are 16 residues in the CDR3. The V and J ends lost 0 bases and 7 bases, in that order; junction bases with no gene match: 6. CDR1 is SGHVS, CDR2 FNYEAQ, per germline. The DNA of the CDR3 is TGTGCCAGCAGCTTAGCTTTAGCGGGAGAGGTCGGGGAGCTGTTTTTT. Its protein is CASSLALAGEVGELFF.

The rearrangement uses TRBV7-6 and TRBJ1-4; D gene unclear. The V and J ends lost 1 base and 1 base respectively, with 13 bases between them. The CDR3 length is 17 residues. Germline V gene lookup returns CDR1 SGHVS and CDR2 FNYEAQ. For the CDR3, the DNA is TGTGCCAGCAGCTTAGGTGGCTATCCGGAAACTAATGAAAAACTGTTTTTT. Translation gives CASSLGGYPETNEKLFF.